Listed below are T cell receptor beta chains from one sample, sequenced in a study of Ad26.COV2.S vaccination and SARS-CoV-2 variants. The data were produced by immunoSEQ multiplex PCR, yet TCRdb's version contains in-frame clones alone and is incomplete. The sample yields roughly 510,000 clones, 87% seen once. The input for sequencing was peripheral blood, taken in a trial of Ad26.COV2.S vaccine versus placebo. The receptors were gathered from a person aged 18-65 years who received the Ad26.COV2.S COVID-19 vaccine or a placebo. Each CDR3 is given with its conserved first and last residue.

v_gene: TRBV28
j_gene: TRBJ2-3
CDR3aa: CASSTSAQYF

v_gene: TRBV5-4
j_gene: TRBJ1-2
CDR3aa: CASSLGTGVGGYTF

v_gene: TRBV29-1
j_gene: TRBJ2-2
CDR3aa: CSVDGGGELFF

v_gene: TRBV19
j_gene: TRBJ2-1
CDR3aa: CASSMDRANEQFF

v_gene: TRBV10-3
j_gene: TRBJ2-2
CDR3aa: CAIGRTRAETGELFF

v_gene: TRBV30
j_gene: TRBJ2-1
CDR3aa: CAWSAGLAGDEQFF

v_gene: TRBV4-2
j_gene: TRBJ2-2
CDR3aa: CASSQRPGELFF

v_gene: TRBV15
j_gene: TRBJ1-1
CDR3aa: CATSRDVGRNTEAFF

v_gene: TRBV5-1
j_gene: TRBJ2-1
CDR3aa: CASRSGLLGDEQFF

v_gene: TRBV5-6
j_gene: TRBJ1-5
CDR3aa: CASSTQGVQPQHF

v_gene: TRBV6-5
j_gene: TRBJ2-1
CDR3aa: CASGAETRNEQFF

v_gene: TRBV6-5
j_gene: TRBJ1-6
CDR3aa: CASTKDTYNSPLHF

v_gene: TRBV6-6
j_gene: TRBJ2-7
CDR3aa: CAVLAGVTPYEQYF

v_gene: TRBV30
j_gene: TRBJ2-1
CDR3aa: CAWSERASGRDEQFF

v_gene: TRBV19
j_gene: TRBJ1-1
CDR3aa: CASRKGTEAFF

v_gene: TRBV15
j_gene: TRBJ1-2
CDR3aa: CATSPGTGDNYGYTF

v_gene: TRBV5-1
j_gene: TRBJ2-7
CDR3aa: CASSLSGYEQYF

v_gene: TRBV7-2
j_gene: TRBJ2-3
CDR3aa: CASSLFGSGTLTDTQYF